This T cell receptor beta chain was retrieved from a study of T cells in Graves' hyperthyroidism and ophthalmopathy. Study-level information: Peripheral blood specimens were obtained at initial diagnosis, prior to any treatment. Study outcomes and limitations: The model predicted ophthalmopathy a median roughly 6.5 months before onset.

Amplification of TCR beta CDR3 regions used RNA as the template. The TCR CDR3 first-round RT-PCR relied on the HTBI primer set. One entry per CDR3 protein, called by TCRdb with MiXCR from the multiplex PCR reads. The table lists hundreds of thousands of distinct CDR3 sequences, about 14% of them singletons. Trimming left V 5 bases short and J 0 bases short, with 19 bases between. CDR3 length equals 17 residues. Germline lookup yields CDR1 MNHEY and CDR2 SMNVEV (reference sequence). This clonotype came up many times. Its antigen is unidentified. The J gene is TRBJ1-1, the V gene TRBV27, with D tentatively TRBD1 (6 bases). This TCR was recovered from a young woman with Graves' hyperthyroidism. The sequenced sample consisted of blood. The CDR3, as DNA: TGTGCCAGCAGTCTTCGATACCGGGACACTGTGAACACTGAAGCTTTCTTT. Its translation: CASSLRYRDTVNTEAFF.